The sample holds a few counts of the clone carrying this T cell receptor (beta chain). What it recognizes is unknown. Germline values: CDR1 KGHSH, CDR2 LQKENI. The CDR3 is 14 amino acids. V shed 1 base and J shed 6 bases, with 9 bases lying between them. The sample is drawn from a study of PD-1 blockade in classical Hodgkin lymphoma. Time point in this sample: cycle 4 day 1 (C4D1), after less than 7 weeks of nivolumab. Every patient was affected by relapse after autologous stem cell transplantation, while exposure to brentuximab vedotin was not uniform. Complete response, partial response or progressive disease was each patient's best response. The table came from immunoSEQ multiplex PCR; TCRdb's copy has only in-frame clones and leaves some out. This sample has about 28,000 clones; about 82% occur once, and the top ten carry about a sixth. Study observations and caveats: In newly diagnosed patients, baseline TCR diversity was reportedly below that of healthy donors. It was CD4+ TCR diversity, not CD8+, that rose significantly by C4D1. Complete responders started with a diversity level that resembled newly diagnosed patients at baseline.

V is TRBV18 and J is TRBJ2-2; D not resolved. The sequencing used peripheral blood mononuclear cells (PBMCs), collected before the fourth cycle of nivolumab. The sequence was collected from a human donor with classical Hodgkin lymphoma. The CDR3 bases are TGTGCCAGCTCACCACGGGGTACCGCCGGGGAGCTGTTTTTT. Its protein product is CASSPRGTAGELFF.